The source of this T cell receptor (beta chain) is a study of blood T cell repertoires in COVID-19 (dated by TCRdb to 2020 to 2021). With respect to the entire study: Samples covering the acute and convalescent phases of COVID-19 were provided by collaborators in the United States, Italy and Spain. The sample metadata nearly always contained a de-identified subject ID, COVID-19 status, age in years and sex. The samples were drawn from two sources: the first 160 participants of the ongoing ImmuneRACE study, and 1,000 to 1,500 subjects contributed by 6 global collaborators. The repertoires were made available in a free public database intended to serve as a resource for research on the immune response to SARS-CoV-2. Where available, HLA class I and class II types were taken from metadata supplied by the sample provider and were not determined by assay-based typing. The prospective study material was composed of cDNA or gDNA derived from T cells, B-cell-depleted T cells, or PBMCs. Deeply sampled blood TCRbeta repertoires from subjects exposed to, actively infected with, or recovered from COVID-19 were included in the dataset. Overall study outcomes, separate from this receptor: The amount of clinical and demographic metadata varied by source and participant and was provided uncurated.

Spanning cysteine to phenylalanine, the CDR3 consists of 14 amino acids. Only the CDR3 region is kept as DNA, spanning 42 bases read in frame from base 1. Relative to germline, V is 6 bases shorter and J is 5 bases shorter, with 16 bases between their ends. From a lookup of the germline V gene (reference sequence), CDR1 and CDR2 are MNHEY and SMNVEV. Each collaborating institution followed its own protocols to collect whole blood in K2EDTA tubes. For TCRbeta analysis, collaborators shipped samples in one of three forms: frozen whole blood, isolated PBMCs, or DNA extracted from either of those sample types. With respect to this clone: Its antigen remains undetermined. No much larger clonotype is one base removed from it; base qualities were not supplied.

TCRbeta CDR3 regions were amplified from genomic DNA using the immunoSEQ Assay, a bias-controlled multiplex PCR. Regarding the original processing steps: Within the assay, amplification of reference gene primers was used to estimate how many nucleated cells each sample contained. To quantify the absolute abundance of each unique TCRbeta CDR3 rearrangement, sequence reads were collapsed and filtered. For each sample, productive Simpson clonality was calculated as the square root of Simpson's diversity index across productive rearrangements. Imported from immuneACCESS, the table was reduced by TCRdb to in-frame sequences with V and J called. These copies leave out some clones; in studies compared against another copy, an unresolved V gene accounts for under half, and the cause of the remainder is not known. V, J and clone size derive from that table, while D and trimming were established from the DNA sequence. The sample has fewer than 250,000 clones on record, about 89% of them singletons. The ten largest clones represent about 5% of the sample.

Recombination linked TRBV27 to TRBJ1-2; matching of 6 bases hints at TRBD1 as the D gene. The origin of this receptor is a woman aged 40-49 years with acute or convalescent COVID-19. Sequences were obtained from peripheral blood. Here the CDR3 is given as CASSRGQGHYGYTF. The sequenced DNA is TGTGCCAGCAGCCGGGGTCAGGGGCATTATGGCTACACCTTC.